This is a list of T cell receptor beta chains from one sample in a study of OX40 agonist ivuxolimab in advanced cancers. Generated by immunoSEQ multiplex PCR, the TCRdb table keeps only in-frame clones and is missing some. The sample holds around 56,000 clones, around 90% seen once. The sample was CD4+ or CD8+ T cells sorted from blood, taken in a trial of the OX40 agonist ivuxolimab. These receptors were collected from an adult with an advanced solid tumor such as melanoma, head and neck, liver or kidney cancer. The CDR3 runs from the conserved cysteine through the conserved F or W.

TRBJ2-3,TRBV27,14,CATYKGHSTDTQYF
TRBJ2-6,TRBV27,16,CASSSLTVSGANVLTF
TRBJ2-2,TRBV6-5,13,CASTPRPTGELFF
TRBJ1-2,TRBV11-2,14,CASSLVGVLDGYTF
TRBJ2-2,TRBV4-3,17,CASSLVLGTENTGELFF
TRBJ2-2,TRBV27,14,CASSWDRTAGELFF
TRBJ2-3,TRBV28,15,CASSQLAGVGDTQYF
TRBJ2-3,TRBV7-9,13,CAGRTSGSDTQYF
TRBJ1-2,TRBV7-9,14,CASSRDRANYGYTF
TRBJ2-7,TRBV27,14,CASSLWGTPYEQYF
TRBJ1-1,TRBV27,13,CASSFYTNTEAFF
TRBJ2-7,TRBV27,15,CASRQTWTQFHEQYF
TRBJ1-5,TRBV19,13,CASSEVGNQPQHF
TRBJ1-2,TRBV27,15,CASSLSGDYFYGYTF
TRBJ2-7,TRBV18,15,CASSLGAEPPYEQYF
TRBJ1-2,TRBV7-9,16,CASSPRWDSPRYGYTF
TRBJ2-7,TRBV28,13,CASRSRLSYEQYF
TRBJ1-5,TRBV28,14,CASSPGGTGQPQHF
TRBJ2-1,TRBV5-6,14,CASSLGQGYNEQFF
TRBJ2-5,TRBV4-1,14,CASSQNHRGETQYF
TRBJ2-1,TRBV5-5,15,CASSLSWGSYNEQFF
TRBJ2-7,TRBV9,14,CASSVGTGDYEQYF
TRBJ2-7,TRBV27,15,CASSLSAGHAYEQYF
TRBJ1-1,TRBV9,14,CASSVTQGGTEAFF
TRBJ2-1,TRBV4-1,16,CASSPRVVGLYNEQFF
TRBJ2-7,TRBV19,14,CASSIFGGSHEQYF
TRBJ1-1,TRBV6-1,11,CASKENTEAFF
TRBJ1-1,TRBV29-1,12,CSVEKQGTVAFF
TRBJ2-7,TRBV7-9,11,CASSLAGEQYF
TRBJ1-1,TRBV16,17,CASSPPERGTLAPEAFF
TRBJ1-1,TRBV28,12,CASSDRGPQAFF
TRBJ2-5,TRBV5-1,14,CASSHTGGMETQYF
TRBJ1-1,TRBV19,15,CASRDDRGGNTEAFF
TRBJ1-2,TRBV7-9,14,CATPGQSWLYGYTF
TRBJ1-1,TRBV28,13,CASRDSALTEAFF
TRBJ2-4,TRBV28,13,CASSLGQKNIQYF
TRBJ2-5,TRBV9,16,CASSALNSGHQETQYF
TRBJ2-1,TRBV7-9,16,CASSGLAGDRYNEQFF
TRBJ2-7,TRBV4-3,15,CASSQGATSGYEQYF
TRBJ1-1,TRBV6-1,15,CASSEGRLRNTEAFF
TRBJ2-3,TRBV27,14,CASSRQGSTDTQYF
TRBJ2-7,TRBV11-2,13,CASSFSSGYEQYF
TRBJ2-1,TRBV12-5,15,CASGPGTSLDDEQFF
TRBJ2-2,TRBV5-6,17,CASSLGGGPVMPGELFF
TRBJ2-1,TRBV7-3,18,CASSLSPPGTSPYNEQFF
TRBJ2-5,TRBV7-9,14,CASSSFGVTETQYF
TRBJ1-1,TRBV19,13,CASSSGVLTEAFF